This T cell receptor (beta chain) is drawn from a study of cytomegalovirus exposure and HLA in healthy donors. With 60 Vbeta and 13 Jbeta primers, the PCR was carried out. Some clones are missing from TCRdb's copy, which holds only in-frame ones; the method was immunoSEQ multiplex PCR. The sample comprises 180,000 or so clones, about 80% of which are singletons, and over 12% rests with the top ten. Points on this clone: What it binds is not known.

The CDR3 is 17 amino acids. The germline V gene encodes CDR1 LNHDA and CDR2 SQIVND (reference sequence). V lost 3 bases and J lost 1, with 16 bases in between. Study-level results: Testing in vitro showed a few CMV-associated chains specific for CMV antigens. Reports showed the classifier diagnosing cytomegalovirus status with high specificity and sensitivity. Fewer N-insertions (relative to the roughly 730-donor mean) were reportedly seen in an Asian-associated ancestry cluster in a later analysis. Most TCR sequences proved rare, with some public TCRs found in many donors.

The TCR was taken from a man aged 50 to 60 in good health and CMV-seropositive. The rearrangement uses TRBV19 and TRBJ1-5; possibly TRBD1 for D (5 bases). The sample taken for sequencing was PBMCs. CDR3 DNA sequence: TGTGCCAGTAGTATTAGGGCCGTGACAGAGAGCAATCAGCCCCAGCATTTT. Its translation is CASSIRAVTESNQPQHF.